These T cell receptor beta chains were read from a single sample in a study of blood T cell repertoires in COVID-19. Clones were sequenced by immunoSEQ multiplex PCR, and TCRdb holds only the in-frame ones, with some missing. This table holds approximately 220,000 clones, 83% found once. Sequencing was performed on PBMCs or T cells enriched from blood (not recorded which). The receptors were gathered from a woman in her 40s who had been exposed to COVID-19. The CDR3 runs from the conserved cysteine through the conserved F or W. Some rows mark clone size as missing; the rest say once, few, many or name a class of expanded clone.

V: TRBV3-1/TRBV3-2; J: TRBJ2-2; size: .; CDR3: CASSQEKKTGLPGELFF
V: TRBV4-2; J: TRBJ2-2; size: .; CDR3: CASSQDPTGEELFF
V: TRBV6-2/TRBV6-3; J: TRBJ2-1; size: .; CDR3: CASSYYRVGSYNEQFF
V: TRBV4-2; J: TRBJ2-3; size: .; CDR3: CASSQDQGRGGPPDYTDTQYF
V: TRBV7-2; J: TRBJ1-4; size: once; CDR3: CASSPQGGSEKLFF
V: TRBV9; J: TRBJ2-3; size: .; CDR3: CASSVVGARTSTDTQYF
V: TRBV2; J: TRBJ2-6; size: .; CDR3: CASAGSGANVLTF
V: TRBV19; J: TRBJ1-2; size: .; CDR3: CASSPQAQGKGYTF
V: TRBV7-3; J: TRBJ2-2; size: .; CDR3: CASSATSGGNTGELFF
V: TRBV6-5; J: TRBJ1-2; size: once; CDR3: CASRRDRSYGYTF
V: TRBV24-1; J: TRBJ2-4; size: .; CDR3: CATSDGGEDIQYF
V: TRBV9; J: TRBJ2-5; size: .; CDR3: CASSPGLAGLETQYF
V: TRBV5-6; J: TRBJ1-1; size: .; CDR3: CASSWTFLGRGTEAFF
V: TRBV7-2; J: TRBJ2-5; size: .; CDR3: CASSLVPAGEQETQYF
V: TRBV4-3; J: TRBJ2-2; size: few; CDR3: CASSPTWTGYTGELFF
V: TRBV5-1; J: TRBJ1-2; size: .; CDR3: CASSWSTGLDGYTF
V: TRBV19; J: TRBJ1-1; size: .; CDR3: CASSIRTGFSMNTEAFF
V: TRBV7-8; J: TRBJ1-1; size: .; CDR3: CASSLDTNTEAFF
V: TRBV6-1; J: TRBJ2-1; size: .; CDR3: CASSEGSGGPHNEQFF
V: TRBV4-1; J: TRBJ1-5; size: .; CDR3: CASSQGLDRGVNQPQHF
V: TRBV7-5; J: TRBJ2-4; size: .; CDR3: CARSLKDREVNIQYF
V: TRBV2; J: TRBJ1-6; size: .; CDR3: CASSDLAGNSPLHF
V: TRBV3-1/TRBV3-2; J: TRBJ2-7; size: .; CDR3: CASSRSGTSLEQYF
V: TRBV6-6; J: TRBJ2-3; size: .; CDR3: CASSYGRESTDTQYF
V: TRBV6-5; J: TRBJ2-1; size: .; CDR3: CASSYAGGAIDEQFF
V: TRBV7-2; J: TRBJ1-2; size: .; CDR3: CASGGGTLANYGYTF
V: TRBV19; J: TRBJ2-7; size: few; CDR3: CASSAGALPYEQYF
V: TRBV19; J: TRBJ2-2; size: .; CDR3: CASSIDPRVTGELFF
V: TRBV7-8; J: TRBJ2-1; size: .; CDR3: CASSLNPIYRSYNEQFF
V: TRBV29-1; J: TRBJ2-7; size: .; CDR3: CSVDHDRDEQYF
V: TRBV6-5; J: TRBJ1-2; size: .; CDR3: CASRSTTGYGYTF
V: TRBV5-4; J: TRBJ1-1; size: .; CDR3: CASSPGGASLREAFF
V: TRBV25-1; J: TRBJ2-3; size: .; CDR3: CASQSTASGGLTDTQYF
V: TRBV30; J: TRBJ2-5; size: .; CDR3: CAWNPQRETQYF
V: TRBV7-6; J: TRBJ1-3; size: .; CDR3: CASSGNRDKGPNTIYF
V: TRBV18; J: TRBJ1-1; size: .; CDR3: CASSPLERFMNTEAFF
V: TRBV5-1; J: TRBJ1-6; size: .; CDR3: CASSLDGGAHSPLHF
V: TRBV5-1; J: TRBJ2-3; size: .; CDR3: CASGGGRGTDTQYF
V: TRBV4-2; J: TRBJ2-7; size: .; CDR3: CASSQSLQANQYF
V: TRBV5-1; J: TRBJ1-3; size: once; CDR3: CASSSTGTGSGNTIYF
V: TRBV7-6; J: TRBJ2-5; size: .; CDR3: CASSQSGGFETQYF
V: TRBV6-5; J: TRBJ1-5; size: once; CDR3: CASREDRAQPQHF
V: TRBV29-1; J: TRBJ1-1; size: .; CDR3: CSGTTPLEAFF
V: TRBV10-3; J: TRBJ2-3; size: .; CDR3: CAIRGQGSTDTQYF
V: TRBV30; J: TRBJ1-5; size: .; CDR3: CAWSTPYQPQHF
V: TRBV7-2; J: TRBJ2-5; size: .; CDR3: CASSLAPPSTQYF
V: TRBV6-1; J: TRBJ2-3; size: .; CDR3: CASSEALAGGLTDTQYF
V: TRBV19; J: TRBJ2-2; size: few; CDR3: CASSIDRDSTGELFF
V: TRBV9; J: TRBJ1-3; size: .; CDR3: CASSGTGGGGNTIYF
V: TRBV5-1; J: TRBJ2-2; size: .; CDR3: CASSSLAGTNTGELFF
V: TRBV16; J: TRBJ1-3; size: .; CDR3: CASSGGAGNTIYF
V: TRBV28; J: TRBJ1-2; size: few; CDR3: CASSLRVDGYTF
V: TRBV9; J: TRBJ2-7; size: .; CDR3: CASSVDPGAYEQYF
V: TRBV19; J: TRBJ1-1; size: few; CDR3: CASSPGTENTEAFF